A selection of T cell receptor beta chains follows, all from one sample in a study of cytomegalovirus exposure and HLA in healthy donors. Here immunoSEQ multiplex PCR was the method, and the copy in TCRdb shows in-frame clones only, minus some. Of approximately 100,000 clones listed, approximately 69% are singletons. Sequenced material: PBMCs. These receptors came from a female donor in good health and CMV-seronegative. CDR3s include the opening cysteine and the closing phenylalanine or tryptophan. Fields, in order: J gene, clone size, V gene, D gene, CDR3 protein, CDR3 DNA. A D gene is named only where the DNA matches it firmly. Rows may omit the clone size; those that give it use once, few, many or a size class.

TRBJ1-1,NA,TRBV6-5,NA,CASSYREHTEAFF,TGTGCCAGCAGTTACAGAGAACACACTGAAGCTTTCTTT
TRBJ1-2,NA,TRBV5-4,TRBD1,CASSRGGTATNYGYTF,TGTGCCAGCAGTCGTGGCGGGACAGCTACTAACTATGGCTACACCTTC
TRBJ2-3,NA,TRBV30,TRBD1,CAWSPGQGMIADTQYF,TGTGCCTGGAGTCCGGGACAGGGGATGATAGCAGATACGCAGTATTTT
TRBJ2-3,NA,TRBV29-1,TRBD2,CSVEWPGGSDTQYF,TGCAGCGTTGAGTGGCCGGGAGGCTCAGATACGCAGTATTTT
TRBJ2-1,NA,TRBV15,NA,CATSREVGEQFF,TGTGCCACCAGCAGAGAGGTTGGCGAGCAGTTCTTC
TRBJ2-7,once,TRBV6-1,TRBD2,CASSRGAGVREQYF,TGTGCCAGCAGTCGAGGCGCGGGGGTTCGGGAGCAGTACTTC
TRBJ1-4,NA,TRBV5-1,NA,CASSYREGGELFF,TGCGCCAGCTCCTACAGGGAAGGGGGGGAACTGTTTTTT
TRBJ2-1,NA,TRBV2,NA,CASSESGYNEQFF,TGTGCCAGCAGTGAGTCGGGTTACAATGAGCAGTTCTTC
TRBJ1-4,NA,TRBV5-8,TRBD1,CASSRDWAGGHEKLFF,TGTGCCAGCAGCCGGGATTGGGCAGGGGGGCATGAAAAACTGTTTTTT
TRBJ1-1,few,TRBV7-9,NA,CASSLSRGRGMNTEAFF,TGTGCCAGCAGCTTATCTCGGGGACGGGGGATGAACACTGAAGCTTTCTTT
TRBJ2-3,NA,TRBV7-8,TRBD2,CASSEWLAGADTQYF,TGTGCCAGCAGCGAGTGGCTAGCGGGGGCGGATACGCAGTATTTT
TRBJ2-2,NA,TRBV2,TRBD1,CATKDRPNTGELFF,TGTGCCACCAAGGACAGGCCGAACACCGGGGAGCTGTTTTTT